A selection of T cell receptor beta chains follows, all from one sample in a study of beta chain features in type 1 diabetes. Assay used: immunoSEQ multiplex PCR; TCRdb lists only in-frame clones, some missing. The table includes 150,000 or so clones, just over 9% detected once. The material sequenced was central memory CD4+ T cells from blood. The receptors here all came from a man younger than 35 in good health. The CDR3 runs from the conserved cysteine through the conserved F or W. The D gene is left open where the match is weak. For some rows the clone size is stated as once, few or many, or as a class when expanded; others skip it.

D: TRBD1; V: TRBV7-9; size: many; J: TRBJ2-3; CDR3: CASSPRQGDTDTQYF; DNA: TGTGCCAGCAGTCCACGACAGGGGGACACAGATACGCAGTATTTT
D: TRBD1; V: TRBV2; size: few; J: TRBJ2-7; CDR3: CASSGEGGASYEQYF; DNA: TGTGCCAGCAGTGGTGAAGGGGGCGCCTCCTACGAGCAGTACTTC
D: TRBD1; V: TRBV11-1; size: NA; J: TRBJ2-7; CDR3: CASSSPRTGTYEQYF; DNA: TGTGCCAGCAGCTCCCCACGGACAGGAACCTACGAGCAGTACTTC
D: NA; V: TRBV6-1; size: few; J: TRBJ2-3; CDR3: CATAGGTDTQYF; DNA: TGTGCCACTGCCGGTGGTACAGATACGCAGTATTTT
D: TRBD2; V: TRBV7-2; size: NA; J: TRBJ2-3; CDR3: CASSVERGGADTQYF; DNA: TGTGCCAGCAGCGTTGAGCGGGGGGGTGCAGATACGCAGTATTTT
D: NA; V: TRBV5-1; size: NA; J: TRBJ2-2; CDR3: CASIPLGGSSGELFF; DNA: TGCGCCAGCATCCCGCTCGGGGGAAGCTCCGGGGAGCTGTTTTTT
D: TRBD1; V: TRBV25-1; size: NA; J: TRBJ2-3; CDR3: CASSQPGQGALRDTQYF; DNA: TGTGCCAGCAGCCAACCGGGACAGGGGGCCCTTAGAGATACGCAGTATTTT
D: NA; V: TRBV27; size: NA; J: TRBJ1-2; CDR3: CASSLSVRAAGYTF; DNA: TGTGCCAGCAGTTTATCGGTCAGGGCGGCTGGCTACACCTTC
D: TRBD2; V: TRBV29-1; size: few; J: TRBJ2-5; CDR3: CSVARGTSGAGETQYF; DNA: TGCAGCGTTGCCAGGGGGACTAGCGGGGCAGGCGAGACCCAGTACTTC
D: NA; V: TRBV11-2; size: few; J: TRBJ2-7; CDR3: CASSLVLTDTYF; DNA: TGTGCCAGCAGCTTAGTTTTGACAGATACGTACTTC
D: NA; V: TRBV11-3; size: few; J: TRBJ2-2; CDR3: CASGGTGELFF; DNA: TGTGCCAGCGGGGGGACCGGGGAGCTGTTTTTT
D: TRBD1; V: TRBV27; size: NA; J: TRBJ2-5; CDR3: CASSSWDRDQETQYF; DNA: TGTGCCAGCAGTTCTTGGGACAGGGATCAAGAGACCCAGTACTTC
D: NA; V: TRBV7-2; size: NA; J: TRBJ1-2; CDR3: CASSTGLAAYGYTF; DNA: TGTGCCAGCAGCACCGGACTGGCGGCCTATGGCTACACCTTC
D: TRBD1; V: TRBV7-3; size: NA; J: TRBJ2-2; CDR3: CASSQGTGRGGELFF; DNA: TGTGCCAGCAGCCAAGGGACAGGGAGGGGCGGGGAGCTGTTTTTT
D: TRBD1; V: TRBV29-1; size: NA; J: TRBJ2-7; CDR3: CSVVQKDRALDEQYF; DNA: TGCAGCGTTGTACAGAAGGACAGGGCTCTCGACGAGCAGTACTTC
D: NA; V: TRBV7-2; size: few; J: TRBJ2-4; CDR3: CASSFEGGRSIQYF; DNA: TGTGCCAGCAGCTTTGAGGGGGGGCGAAGCATTCAGTACTTC
D: NA; V: TRBV4-3; size: NA; J: TRBJ1-2; CDR3: CASRSTGGNYGYTF; DNA: TGCGCCAGCAGATCAACCGGGGGGAACTATGGCTACACCTTC
D: TRBD1; V: TRBV9; size: NA; J: TRBJ1-1; CDR3: CASSVLGTGETEAFF; DNA: TGTGCCAGCAGCGTCCTGGGAACAGGGGAGACTGAAGCTTTCTTT
D: TRBD1; V: TRBV11-2; size: few; J: TRBJ1-2; CDR3: CASSLAHRGGGYTF; DNA: TGTGCCAGCAGCTTAGCGCACAGGGGGGGTGGCTACACCTTC
D: TRBD2; V: TRBV7-8; size: NA; J: TRBJ2-1; CDR3: CASSLDGLGNEQFF; DNA: TGTGCCAGCAGCTTAGACGGACTAGGGAATGAGCAGTTCTTC
D: NA; V: TRBV7-2; size: few; J: TRBJ2-7; CDR3: CASSLAAGNSYEQYF; DNA: TGTGCCAGCAGCTTAGCGGCGGGGAACTCCTACGAGCAGTACTTC
D: TRBD1; V: TRBV11-2; size: NA; J: TRBJ1-1; CDR3: CASSRKTGEGDTEAFF; DNA: TGTGCCAGCAGCCGGAAGACAGGGGAGGGGGACACTGAAGCTTTCTTT
D: TRBD1; V: TRBV29-1; size: NA; J: TRBJ2-5; CDR3: CSPLDRGETQYF; DNA: TGCAGCCCCCTGGACAGGGGGGAGACCCAGTACTTC
D: NA; V: TRBV7-8; size: NA; J: TRBJ2-7; CDR3: CASSWGANFYEQYF; DNA: TGTGCCAGCAGTTGGGGCGCGAACTTCTACGAGCAGTACTTC
D: TRBD1; V: TRBV6-5; size: few; J: TRBJ1-5; CDR3: CASSSGNRGLSQPQHF; DNA: TGTGCCAGCAGTTCGGGAAACAGGGGGCTCAGTCAGCCCCAGCATTTT
D: NA; V: TRBV6-5; size: few; J: TRBJ1-3; CDR3: CASSYSPGSTGNTIYF; DNA: TGTGCCAGCAGTTACTCGCCGGGGAGCACTGGAAACACCATATATTTT
D: NA; V: TRBV14; size: few; J: TRBJ1-5; CDR3: CASSQDWGGIGNQPQHF; DNA: TGTGCCAGCAGCCAAGATTGGGGGGGGATTGGCAATCAGCCCCAGCATTTT
D: TRBD1; V: TRBV7-2; size: few; J: TRBJ2-3; CDR3: CASSLAGTDTDTQYF; DNA: TGTGCCAGCAGCTTAGCGGGGACAGACACAGATACGCAGTATTTT
D: NA; V: TRBV27; size: few; J: TRBJ2-7; CDR3: CASSFWANDEQYF; DNA: TGTGCCAGCAGTTTTTGGGCAAACGACGAGCAGTACTTC
D: NA; V: TRBV5-1; size: few; J: TRBJ2-5; CDR3: CASSLATSVLETQYF; DNA: TGCGCCAGCAGCTTGGCAACATCAGTCTTAGAGACCCAGTACTTC
D: TRBD2; V: TRBV7-2; size: few; J: TRBJ2-5; CDR3: CASSLGRRGTYQETQYF; DNA: TGTGCCAGCAGCTTAGGCCGGCGGGGGACGTACCAAGAGACCCAGTACTTC
D: NA; V: TRBV18; size: NA; J: TRBJ2-4; CDR3: CASSPPSGVVIQYF; DNA: TGTGCCAGCTCACCACCGTCCGGGGTTGTCATTCAGTACTTC
D: NA; V: TRBV9; size: few; J: TRBJ2-1; CDR3: CASSGVGAYNEQFF; DNA: TGTGCCAGCAGCGGCGTCGGGGCCTACAATGAGCAGTTCTTC
D: TRBD2; V: TRBV27; size: few; J: TRBJ2-1; CDR3: CASSSAGGRVEQFF; DNA: TGTGCCAGCAGTTCGGCGGGGGGGCGAGTTGAGCAGTTCTTC
D: TRBD1; V: TRBV11-2; size: NA; J: TRBJ1-6; CDR3: CASSHTGTGYNSPLHF; DNA: TGTGCCAGCAGCCACACGGGGACAGGTTATAATTCACCCCTCCACTTT
D: NA; V: TRBV5-1; size: few; J: TRBJ2-3; CDR3: CASSPGVPGTDTQYF; DNA: TGCGCCAGCAGCCCGGGGGTGCCCGGCACAGATACGCAGTATTTT
D: TRBD1; V: TRBV7-2; size: NA; J: TRBJ1-4; CDR3: CASSTGGTNEKLFF; DNA: TGTGCCAGCAGCACAGGGGGTACTAATGAAAAACTGTTTTTT
D: NA; V: TRBV20-1; size: NA; J: TRBJ1-2; CDR3: CSAQLRYGYTF; DNA: TGCAGTGCTCAGTTACGCTATGGCTACACCTTC
D: NA; V: TRBV28; size: NA; J: TRBJ2-1; CDR3: CASSLTGQRINEQFF; DNA: TGTGCCAGCAGTTTAACCGGACAGAGAATCAATGAGCAGTTCTTC
D: NA; V: TRBV7-2; size: NA; J: TRBJ2-5; CDR3: CASSLGGGQETQYF; DNA: TGTGCCAGCAGCTTAGGTGGGGGGCAAGAGACCCAGTACTTC
D: TRBD1; V: TRBV11-2; size: NA; J: TRBJ1-6; CDR3: CASSLGDRQPLHF; DNA: TGTGCCAGCAGCTTAGGGGACAGACAGCCGCTCCACTTT
D: NA; V: TRBV6-4; size: few; J: TRBJ2-3; CDR3: CASSVYRGDTQYF; DNA: TGTGCCAGCAGTGTTTACCGGGGGGATACGCAGTATTTT
D: NA; V: TRBV21-1; size: NA; J: TRBJ2-7; CDR3: CASSSPRFGGPSSYEQYF; DNA: TGTGCCAGCAGCTCCCCGCGGTTCGGCGGTCCAAGCTCCTACGAGCAGTACTTC
D: NA; V: TRBV29-1; size: few; J: TRBJ2-5; CDR3: CSVDMGGAGETQYF; DNA: TGCAGCGTTGACATGGGGGGGGCCGGTGAGACCCAGTACTTC
D: NA; V: TRBV7-9; size: few; J: TRBJ2-1; CDR3: CASSLAGGRPYNEQFF; DNA: TGTGCCAGCAGCTTAGCGGGGGGGCGCCCCTACAATGAGCAGTTCTTC
D: NA; V: TRBV5-1; size: NA; J: TRBJ1-4; CDR3: CASSLGAAGSEEKLFF; DNA: TGCGCCAGCAGCTTGGGAGCGGCAGGTTCAGAGGAAAAACTGTTTTTT
D: TRBD1; V: TRBV18; size: many; J: TRBJ2-6; CDR3: CASSLGQGYSGANVLTF; DNA: TGTGCCAGCTCACTAGGACAGGGATACTCTGGGGCCAACGTCCTGACTTTC
D: NA; V: TRBV27; size: NA; J: TRBJ2-1; CDR3: CASSPGQYNEQFF; DNA: TGTGCCAGCTCGCCAGGGCAATACAATGAGCAGTTCTTC
D: TRBD1; V: TRBV11-2; size: few; J: TRBJ2-5; CDR3: CASSLTRTGGEETQYF; DNA: TGTGCCAGCAGCCTTACCAGGACAGGGGGCGAAGAGACCCAGTACTTC
D: NA; V: TRBV14; size: NA; J: TRBJ1-2; CDR3: CASSQDGVGRIYGYTF; DNA: TGTGCCAGCAGCCAAGATGGGGTGGGGAGGATCTATGGCTACACCTTC
D: TRBD1; V: TRBV5-4; size: few; J: TRBJ2-1; CDR3: CASSSRGNEQFF; DNA: TGTGCCAGCAGCTCCAGGGGGAATGAGCAGTTCTTC
D: NA; V: TRBV18; size: few; J: TRBJ2-5; CDR3: CASSPQSPPQETQYF; DNA: TGTGCCAGCTCACCACAGAGTCCACCCCAAGAGACCCAGTACTTC
D: TRBD1; V: TRBV7-3; size: NA; J: TRBJ2-5; CDR3: CASSLNGQGTWETQYF; DNA: TGTGCCAGCAGCTTAAACGGACAGGGGACGTGGGAGACCCAGTACTTC
D: NA; V: TRBV9; size: NA; J: TRBJ2-1; CDR3: CASSPSAYNEQFF; DNA: TGTGCCAGCAGCCCCAGCGCCTACAATGAGCAGTTCTTC
D: TRBD2; V: TRBV5-1; size: few; J: TRBJ2-1; CDR3: CASRGLAGATYNEQFF; DNA: TGCGCCAGCAGGGGACTAGCGGGGGCCACCTACAATGAGCAGTTCTTC
D: TRBD1; V: TRBV6-6; size: NA; J: TRBJ1-1; CDR3: CARGIRQGTEAFF; DNA: TGTGCCAGGGGAATTCGACAGGGGACTGAAGCTTTCTTT
D: TRBD1; V: TRBV11-2; size: NA; J: TRBJ1-1; CDR3: CASSPGDRGNTEAFF; DNA: TGTGCCAGCAGCCCCGGGGACAGGGGAAACACTGAAGCTTTCTTT